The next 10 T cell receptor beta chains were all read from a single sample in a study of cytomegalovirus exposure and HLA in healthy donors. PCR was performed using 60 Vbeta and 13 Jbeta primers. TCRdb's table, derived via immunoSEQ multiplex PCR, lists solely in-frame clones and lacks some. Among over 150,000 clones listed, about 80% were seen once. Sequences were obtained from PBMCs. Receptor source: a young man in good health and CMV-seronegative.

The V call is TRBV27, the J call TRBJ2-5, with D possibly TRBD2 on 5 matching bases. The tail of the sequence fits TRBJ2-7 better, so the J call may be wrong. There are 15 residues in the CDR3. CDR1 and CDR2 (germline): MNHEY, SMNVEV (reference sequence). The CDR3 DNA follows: TGTGCCAGCAGTTTAAGCCCTAGCTGGGTCCACGAGCAGTACTTC. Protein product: CASSLSPSWVHEQYF.

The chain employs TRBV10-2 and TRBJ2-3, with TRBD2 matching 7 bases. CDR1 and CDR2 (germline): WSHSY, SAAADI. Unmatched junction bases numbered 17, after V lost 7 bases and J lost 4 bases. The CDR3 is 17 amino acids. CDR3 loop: CASKLLRAGERADTQYF. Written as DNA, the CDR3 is TGCGCCAGCAAACTCCTTAGGGCGGGAGAGAGGGCAGATACGCAGTATTTT.

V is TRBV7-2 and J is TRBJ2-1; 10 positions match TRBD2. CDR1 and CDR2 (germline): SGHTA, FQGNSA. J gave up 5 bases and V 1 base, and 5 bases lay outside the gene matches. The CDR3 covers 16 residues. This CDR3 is CASSLGTSGRHNEQFF. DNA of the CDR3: TGTGCCAGCAGCTTAGGGACTAGCGGTCGTCACAATGAGCAGTTCTTC.

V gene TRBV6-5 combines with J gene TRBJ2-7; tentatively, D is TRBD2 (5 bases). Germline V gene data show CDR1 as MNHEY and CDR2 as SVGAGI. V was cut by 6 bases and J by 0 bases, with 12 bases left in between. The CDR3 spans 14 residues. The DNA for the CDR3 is TGTGCCAGCAGCCTGCGGCTAGCCTCCTACGAGCAGTACTTC. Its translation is CASSLRLASYEQYF.

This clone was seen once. Written as DNA, the CDR3 is TGTGCCAGCACTCCAGGCGGGACAGGGCTTACCGGGGAGCTGTTTTTT. Its protein product is CASTPGGTGLTGELFF. This sequence joins TRBV5-4 and TRBJ2-2, with 9 bases fitting TRBD1. CDR3 length: 16 residues. CDR1 is SGHNT and CDR2 is YYREEE in the germline V gene (reference sequence). Losses at the gene ends were 6 bases for V and 5 bases for J; bases not matched to a gene: 11.

The CDR3 protein is CSANAGQGNYGYTF. The DNA for the CDR3 is TGCAGCGCTAACGCCGGACAGGGAAACTATGGCTACACCTTC. V is TRBV29-1 and J is TRBJ1-2, with TRBD1 matching 8 bases. V trimming: 7 bases; J trimming: 2 bases; junction bases outside the gene matches: 9. Germline V CDR1 and CDR2: SQVTM, ANQGSEA. The CDR3 has 14 amino acids.

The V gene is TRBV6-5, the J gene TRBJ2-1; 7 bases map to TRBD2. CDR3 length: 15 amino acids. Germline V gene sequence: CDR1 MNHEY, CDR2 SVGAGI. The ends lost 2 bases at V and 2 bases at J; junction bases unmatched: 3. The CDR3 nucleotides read TGTGCCAGCAGTTACGCTGGGAGGGCCTACAATGAGCAGTTCTTC. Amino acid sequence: CASSYAGRAYNEQFF.

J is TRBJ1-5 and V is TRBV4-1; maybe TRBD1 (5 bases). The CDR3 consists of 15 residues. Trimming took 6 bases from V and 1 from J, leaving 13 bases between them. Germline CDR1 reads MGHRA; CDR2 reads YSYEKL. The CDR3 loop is CASRLTVGSNQPQHF. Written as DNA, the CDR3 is TGCGCCAGCAGATTGACAGTGGGCAGCAATCAGCCCCAGCATTTT.

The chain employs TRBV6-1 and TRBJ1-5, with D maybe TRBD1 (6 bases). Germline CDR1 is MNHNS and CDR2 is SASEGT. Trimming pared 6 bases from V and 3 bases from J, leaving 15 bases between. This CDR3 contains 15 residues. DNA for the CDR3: TGTGCCAGCAGGGGGGACATTTCGCCCAATCAGCCCCAGCATTTT. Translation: CASRGDISPNQPQHF.

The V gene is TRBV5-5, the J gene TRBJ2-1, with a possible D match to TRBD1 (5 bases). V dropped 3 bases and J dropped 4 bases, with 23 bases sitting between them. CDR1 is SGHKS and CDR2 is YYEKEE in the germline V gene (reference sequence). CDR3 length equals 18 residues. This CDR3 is CASSSRTSAAIRYNEQFF. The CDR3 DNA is TGTGCCAGCAGCTCGCGGACATCTGCCGCTATACGTTACAATGAGCAGTTCTTC.